Below, one T cell receptor beta chain is given with its context. What it binds is not known. This record comes from a study of T cells after posttransplantation cyclophosphamide. Study outcomes and limitations: Tissue-infiltrating T cells from skin or gut overlapped little with blood T cells.

Measured with immunoSEQ multiplex PCR; TCRdb has only the in-frame clones, and not every one. The data hold around 16,000 clones, with almost 85% observed a single time. CDR1 is SGHVS, CDR2 FNYEAQ, per germline. The CDR3 sequence is 15 residues long. Trimming removed 3 bases from V and 3 bases from J; junction bases left unmatched: 5. Control samples came 1 year after myeloablative marrow transplants with methotrexate plus calcineurin inhibitor. The sample in question was PBMCs, obtained less than 400 days after allogeneic stem cell transplant with calcineurin inhibitor and methotrexate. V and J are TRBV7-6 and TRBJ2-3, with 8 bases aligning to TRBD1. The TCR sequence derives from a young adult male patient who received an allogeneic stem cell transplant from a related donor, was CMV-positive, and had no GVHD. Some T cells may be graft donor cells. CDR3: CASSLQGAWTDTQYF. DNA of the CDR3: TGTGCCAGCAGCTTGCAGGGGGCGTGGACAGATACGCAGTATTTT.